This T cell receptor (beta chain) was obtained from a study of cytomegalovirus exposure and HLA in healthy donors. The CDR3 length is 15 residues. V was clipped by 3 bases and J by 7 bases; unmatched bases: 9. Germline loops: CDR1 SGHNT, CDR2 YENEEA. This clone was counted only a few times. The antigen is undetermined. Primers: 60 Vbeta forward and 13 Jbeta reverse. TCRdb's table, derived via immunoSEQ multiplex PCR, lists solely in-frame clones and lacks some. The sample contains 150,000 to 180,000 clones, over 65% of which appear only once. Study outcomes and limitations: What a later analysis reportedly showed was that an Asian-associated ancestry cluster had fewer N-insertions than the approximately 700-donor mean.

V usage is TRBV11-3 and J usage is TRBJ2-1; 7 bases align to TRBD2. This TCR was sampled from a woman aged 40 to 50 in good health and CMV-seronegative. The sample consisted of PBMCs. The CDR3 DNA is TGTGCCAGCAGCTTTTATCCCTGGGAGGGTAATGAGCAGTTCTTC. Its translation is CASSFYPWEGNEQFF.